A single sample is the source of the 10 T cell receptor beta chains below, sequenced in a study of human T cells and chemical hapten exposure. TCRdb ran MiXCR on the RACE reads and lists one entry per CDR3 protein. Found here are around 110,000 distinct CDR3 sequences, 10% to 15% of them singletons; the top ten hold around 1.5%. As for time point: pre-sensitization, week 0. Treatment here: therapeutic diphenylcyclopropenone sensitization with weekly scalp DPC. Sequences were derived from whole blood, sampled in connection with sensitization to the hapten diphenylcyclopropenone (DPC). All receptors come from a woman in her 50s with alopecia areata. Some clones in this sample may be carry-over from other donors' samples.

This clonotype was picked up many times. V usage is TRBV29-1 and J usage is TRBJ1-1; TRBD1 matches at 7 bases. Germline-derived CDR1 and CDR2 are SQVTM and ANQGSEA. V dropped 7 bases and J dropped 5; count of bases not matched to a gene: 10. The CDR3 contains 13 residues. The CDR3 reads CSAMRQGSTEAFF. CDR3 nucleotides: TGCAGCGCTATGAGACAGGGTTCAACTGAAGCTTTCTTT.

The chain employs TRBV6-2 or TRBV6-3 and TRBJ2-1, with 11 bases lining up with TRBD1. The V and J ends lost 2 bases and 4 bases, in that order; junction bases with no gene match: 7. This CDR3 region has 17 residues. Germline V gene data show CDR1 as MNHEY and CDR2 as SVGEGT. The CDR3 DNA reads as TGTGCCAGCAGTTACCTTTGGGACAGGGGGAAATACAATGAGCAGTTCTTC. Residues: CASSYLWDRGKYNEQFF.

This clonotype was found many times. This chain links TRBV4-1 with TRBJ1-2; no firm D call. Germline loops: CDR1 MGHRA, CDR2 YSYEKL. Trimming removed 1 base at V and 4 bases at J, with 10 bases between. The CDR3 totals 14 residues. The CDR3 region has the DNA TGCGCCAGCAGCCAAGTAGGAACAGCCTATGGCTACACCTTC. Translation gives CASSQVGTAYGYTF.

This clonotype was seen a handful of times. The chain employs TRBV28 and TRBJ2-5, with 7 bases fitting TRBD1. After removal of 10 bases from V and 9 bases from J, the junction contained 14 bases not matched to a gene. The CDR3 contains 13 residues. Germline V CDR1 and CDR2: MDHEN, SYDVKM. CDR3 in amino acids: CATQRQGKSAQYF. CDR3 nucleotides: TGTGCCACACAGAGACAGGGTAAATCAGCCCAGTACTTC.

The rearrangement links TRBV10-3 to TRBJ1-2, with no clear D. Per the germline V gene, CDR1 is ENHRY and CDR2 is SYGVKD. The CDR3 length is 12 residues. V was cut by 2 bases and J by 5 bases, with 6 bases left in between. CDR3 sequence: CAISEEQYGYTF. CDR3 in DNA: TGTGCCATCAGTGAGGAGCAGTATGGCTACACCTTC.

This clonotype has a count of ten or more. The CDR3 sequence is CASRGSVGRGLAGQFF. In DNA, the CDR3 is TGTGCCAGCAGAGGGTCTGTAGGAAGGGGACTAGCGGGGCAGTTCTTC. The chain recombines TRBV28 with TRBJ2-1, with 12 positions matching TRBD2. The CDR3 extends over 16 amino acids. Germline assignment: CDR1 MDHEN and CDR2 SYDVKM. The trim removed 6 bases at V and 12 bases at J, leaving 15 bases unmatched.

The table lists this clonotype with a few counts. The rearrangement links TRBV7-6 to TRBJ2-2, with 14 bases fitting TRBD2. This CDR3 region has 16 residues. V shed 2 bases, J shed 5 bases, and the junction held 1 base outside the gene matches. Per germline, CDR1 SGHVS and CDR2 FNYEAQ. CDR3 nucleotides: TGTGCCAGCAGCTTACGACTAGCGGGAGGGACCGGGGAGCTGTTTTTT. Translated, it gives CASSLRLAGGTGELFF.

The CDR3 region is CASSFEIGQRGSPLHF. Here the CDR3 DNA reads TGTGCCAGCAGTTTCGAAATTGGACAGCGGGGTTCACCCCTCCACTTT. The chain has TRBV27 and TRBJ1-6; D might be TRBD1 (6 bases). V was pared by 3 bases and J by 9 bases, with 18 bases between. CDR3 length equals 16 residues. Germline CDR1 reads MNHEY; CDR2 reads SMNVEV (reference sequence).

This clonotype was counted only a few times. The chain carries TRBV28 and TRBJ2-2; D unresolved. The CDR3 totals 12 residues. Between the trimmed V and J ends, which lost 6 bases and 2 bases, there was a span of 4 bases. In germline, CDR1 is MDHEN, CDR2 SYDVKM. The CDR3 spells CASRKNTGELFF. The CDR3 nucleotides read TGTGCCAGCAGAAAAAACACCGGGGAGCTGTTTTTT.

The sample holds many counts of this clonotype. The rearrangement uses TRBV4-1 and TRBJ2-3; 8 bases line up with TRBD1. Germline loops: CDR1 MGHRA, CDR2 YSYEKL. With V trimmed by 1 base and J by 3 bases, 3 bases remained unmatched. This CDR3 spans 15 amino acids. The CDR3 coding sequence is TGCGCCAGCAGCCAAGCCAGGGGGCAGACAGATACGCAGTATTTT. It translates to CASSQARGQTDTQYF.